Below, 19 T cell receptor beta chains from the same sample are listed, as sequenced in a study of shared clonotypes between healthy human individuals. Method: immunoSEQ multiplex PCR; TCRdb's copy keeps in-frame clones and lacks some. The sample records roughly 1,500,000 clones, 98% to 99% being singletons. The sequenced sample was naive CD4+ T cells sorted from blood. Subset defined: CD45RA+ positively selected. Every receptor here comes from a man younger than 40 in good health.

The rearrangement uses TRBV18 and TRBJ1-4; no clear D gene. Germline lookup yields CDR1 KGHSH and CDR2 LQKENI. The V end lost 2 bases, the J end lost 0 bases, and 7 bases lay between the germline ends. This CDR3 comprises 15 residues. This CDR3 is CASSPGRATNEKLFF. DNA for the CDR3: TGTGCCAGCTCACCAGGACGGGCAACTAATGAAAAACTGTTTTTT.

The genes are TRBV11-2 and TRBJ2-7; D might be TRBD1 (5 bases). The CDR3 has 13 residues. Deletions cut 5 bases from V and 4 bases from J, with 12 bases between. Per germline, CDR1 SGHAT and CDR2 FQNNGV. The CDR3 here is CASSRQTVYEQYF. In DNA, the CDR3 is TGTGCCAGCAGCCGACAGACAGTATACGAGCAGTACTTC.

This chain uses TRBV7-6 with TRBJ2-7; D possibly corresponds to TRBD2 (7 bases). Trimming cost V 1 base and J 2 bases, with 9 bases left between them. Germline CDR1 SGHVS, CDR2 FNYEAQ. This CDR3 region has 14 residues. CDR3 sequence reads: CASSLEGGTYEQYF. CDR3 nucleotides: TGTGCCAGCAGCTTAGAGGGGGGGACCTACGAGCAGTACTTC.

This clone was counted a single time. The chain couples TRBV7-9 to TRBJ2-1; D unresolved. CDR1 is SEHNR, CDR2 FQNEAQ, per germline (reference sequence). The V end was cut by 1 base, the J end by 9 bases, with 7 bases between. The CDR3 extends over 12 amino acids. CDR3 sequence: CASSLVQVEQFF. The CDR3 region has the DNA TGTGCCAGCAGCTTAGTTCAGGTTGAGCAGTTCTTC.

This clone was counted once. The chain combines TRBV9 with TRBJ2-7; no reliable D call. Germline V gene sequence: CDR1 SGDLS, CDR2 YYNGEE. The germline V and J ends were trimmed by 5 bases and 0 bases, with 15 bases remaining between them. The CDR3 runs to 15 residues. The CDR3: CASSRYRAHSYEQYF. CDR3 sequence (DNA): TGTGCCAGCAGTCGGTACAGAGCCCACTCCTACGAGCAGTACTTC.

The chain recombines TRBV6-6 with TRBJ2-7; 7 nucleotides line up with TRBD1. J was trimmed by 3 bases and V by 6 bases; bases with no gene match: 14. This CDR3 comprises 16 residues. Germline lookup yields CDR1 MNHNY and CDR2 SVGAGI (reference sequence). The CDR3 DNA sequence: TGTGCCAGCAGGGGGCTTAGAGGGGGCAGGGGCTACGAGCAGTACTTC. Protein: CASRGLRGGRGYEQYF.

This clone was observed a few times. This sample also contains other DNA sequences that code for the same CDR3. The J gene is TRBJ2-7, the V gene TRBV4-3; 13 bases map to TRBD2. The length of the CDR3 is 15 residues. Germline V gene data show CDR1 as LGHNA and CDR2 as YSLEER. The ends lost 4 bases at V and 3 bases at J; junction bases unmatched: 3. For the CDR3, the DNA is TGCGCCAGCAGCCTTGGGACTAGCGGGATCTACGAGCAGTACTTC. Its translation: CASSLGTSGIYEQYF.

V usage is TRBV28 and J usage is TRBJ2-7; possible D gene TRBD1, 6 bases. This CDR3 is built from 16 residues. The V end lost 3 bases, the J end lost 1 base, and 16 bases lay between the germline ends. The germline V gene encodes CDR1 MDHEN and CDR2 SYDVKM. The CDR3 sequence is CASSFPPTGRSYEQYF. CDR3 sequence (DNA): TGTGCCAGCAGTTTTCCCCCGACAGGAAGATCCTACGAGCAGTACTTC.

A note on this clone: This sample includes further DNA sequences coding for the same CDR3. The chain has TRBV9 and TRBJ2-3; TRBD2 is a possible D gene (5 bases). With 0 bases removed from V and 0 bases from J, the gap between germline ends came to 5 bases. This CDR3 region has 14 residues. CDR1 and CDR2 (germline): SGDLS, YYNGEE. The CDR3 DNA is TGTGCCAGCAGCGTAGGGACTAGCACAGATACGCAGTATTTT. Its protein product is CASSVGTSTDTQYF.

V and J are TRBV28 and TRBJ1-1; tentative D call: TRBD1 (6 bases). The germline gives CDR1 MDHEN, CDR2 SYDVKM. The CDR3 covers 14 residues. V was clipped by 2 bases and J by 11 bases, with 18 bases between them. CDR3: CASSLTGPGYVAFF. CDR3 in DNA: TGTGCCAGCAGTTTAACAGGGCCAGGATACGTGGCTTTCTTT.

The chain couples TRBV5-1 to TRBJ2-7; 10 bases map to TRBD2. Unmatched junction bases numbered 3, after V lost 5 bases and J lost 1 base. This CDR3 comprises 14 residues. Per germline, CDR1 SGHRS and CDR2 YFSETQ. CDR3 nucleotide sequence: TGCGCCAGCAGGGTAGCGGGAGGTTCCTACGAGCAGTACTTC. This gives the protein CASRVAGGSYEQYF.

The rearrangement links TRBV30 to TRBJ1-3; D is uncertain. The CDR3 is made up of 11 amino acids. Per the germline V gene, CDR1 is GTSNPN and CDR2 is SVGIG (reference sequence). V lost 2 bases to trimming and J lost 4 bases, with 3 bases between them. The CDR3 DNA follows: TGTGCCTGGAGTACAGGAAACACCATATATTTT. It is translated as CAWSTGNTIYF.

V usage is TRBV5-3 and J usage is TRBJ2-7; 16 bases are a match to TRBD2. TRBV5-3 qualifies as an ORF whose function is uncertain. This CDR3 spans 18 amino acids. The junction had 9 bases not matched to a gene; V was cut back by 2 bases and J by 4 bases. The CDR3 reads CARSLGTSGRAGSYEQYF. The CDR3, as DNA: TGTGCCAGAAGCTTAGGGACTAGCGGGAGGGCCGGAAGTTACGAGCAGTACTTC.

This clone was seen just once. CDR3 sequence (DNA): TGTGCCAGCAGTTTCCCCGGCAGGGTGGGCAGCAATCAGCCCCAGCATTTT. Translated: CASSFPGRVGSNQPQHF. The gene calls are TRBV28 and TRBJ1-5; tentatively, D is TRBD1 (5 bases). There are 17 residues in the CDR3. Trimming removed 3 bases from V and 1 base from J, with 16 bases in between. The germline V gene encodes CDR1 MDHEN and CDR2 SYDVKM.

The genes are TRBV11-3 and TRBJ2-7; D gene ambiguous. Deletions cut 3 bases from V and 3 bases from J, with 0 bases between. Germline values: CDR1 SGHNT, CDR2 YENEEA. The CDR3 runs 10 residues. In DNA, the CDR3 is TGTGCCAGCAGCTTCTACGAGCAGTACTTC. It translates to CASSFYEQYF.

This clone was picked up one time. The DNA for the CDR3 is TGTGCCAGCAGCTTAGACTTGGGACGGACCAATCAGCCCCAGCATTTT. Protein product: CASSLDLGRTNQPQHF. This sequence joins TRBV7-2 and TRBJ1-5; the D gene is possibly TRBD1 (5 bases). Germline lookup yields CDR1 SGHTA and CDR2 FQGNSA. The germline V and J ends were trimmed by 1 base and 3 bases, with 13 bases remaining between them. This CDR3 is 16 amino acids long.

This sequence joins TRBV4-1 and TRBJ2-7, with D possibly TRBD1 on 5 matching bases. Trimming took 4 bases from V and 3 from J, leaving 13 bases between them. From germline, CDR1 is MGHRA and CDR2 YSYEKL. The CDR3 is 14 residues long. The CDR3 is CASSLQGANYEQYF. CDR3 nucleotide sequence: TGCGCCAGCAGCCTACAAGGGGCGAACTACGAGCAGTACTTC.

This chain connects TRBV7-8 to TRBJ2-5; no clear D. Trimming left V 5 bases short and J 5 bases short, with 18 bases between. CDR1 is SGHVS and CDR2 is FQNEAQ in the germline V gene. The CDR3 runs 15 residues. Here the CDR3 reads CASSLYPTGVETQYF. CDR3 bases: TGTGCCAGCAGCCTCTACCCAACTGGGGTCGAGACCCAGTACTTC.

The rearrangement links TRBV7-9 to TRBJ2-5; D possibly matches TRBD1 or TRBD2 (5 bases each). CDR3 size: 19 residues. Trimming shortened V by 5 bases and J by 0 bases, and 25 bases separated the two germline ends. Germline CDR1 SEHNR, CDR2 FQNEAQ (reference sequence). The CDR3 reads CASSRPPSSPGAYQETQYF. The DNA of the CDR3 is TGTGCCAGCAGCAGACCCCCTTCATCTCCCGGGGCGTACCAAGAGACCCAGTACTTC.